What follows are 2 T cell receptor beta chains derived from one specimen sequenced in a study of T cell repertoires in cytomegalovirus infection. Their cognate antigens are unknown. TCRdb re-derived calls from the reads in MiXCR, one entry per CDR3 protein. The table lists roughly 280,000 distinct CDR3 sequences, 20% to 25% of them singletons. The starting material was cultured PBMCs, obtained from culture after CMV antigen stimulation. These receptors were taken from a human donor in good health (CMV status not recorded). Some clones in this sample may be carry-over from other donors' samples.

The chain carries TRBV3-1 and TRBJ2-3; 9 nucleotides align to TRBD1. The length of the CDR3 is 14 residues. V shed 5 bases and J 6 bases; nucleotides not matched to a gene: 6. Germline-derived CDR1 and CDR2 are LGHDT and YNNKEL (reference sequence). The CDR3 here is CASSNGQGLDTQYF. CDR3 DNA: TGTGCCAGCAGCAACGGACAGGGGCTGGATACGCAGTATTTT.

The rearrangement uses TRBV10-3 and TRBJ2-6; perhaps TRBD1 as D (6 bases). Germline V gives CDR1 ENHRY, CDR2 SYGVKD. V dropped 6 bases and J dropped 0 bases, with 12 bases sitting between them. The CDR3 runs to 16 residues. The CDR3 coding sequence is TGTGCCATCAGAGACGGACAGAGCTCTGGGGCCAACGTCCTGACTTTC. Translated: CAIRDGQSSGANVLTF.